This TCR beta chain is from a study of T cells in Graves' hyperthyroidism and ophthalmopathy. This clonotype was counted between two and nine times. With duration under 3 months, ophthalmopathy was active: Clinical Activity Score at least 3, NOSPECS at least 4. Looked up from germline, CDR1 is DFQATT and CDR2 is SNEGSKA (reference sequence). Deletions cut 5 bases from V and 0 bases from J, with 7 bases between. The CDR3 sequence is 12 residues long. TCR beta CDR3 regions were amplified from RNA. HTBI primers drove first-round RT-PCR of the TCR CDR3. TCRdb recomputed calls from the multiplex PCR reads with MiXCR, one row per CDR3 protein. Among around 600,000 distinct CDR3 sequences listed, 16% were seen once.

The rearrangement joins TRBV20-1 to TRBJ1-1; D is ambiguous. The receptor was derived from a woman aged 40 to 50 with Graves' ophthalmopathy. The sequenced sample consisted of blood. The CDR3 is CSALRLNTEAFF. The CDR3 DNA sequence: TGCAGTGCTCTTAGGCTGAACACTGAAGCTTTCTTT.